These 18 T cell receptor beta chains were sequenced from one sample in a study of blood T cell repertoires in COVID-19. The table came from immunoSEQ multiplex PCR; TCRdb's copy has only in-frame clones and leaves some out. The table has nearly 200,000 clones, around 89% seen once. The source material was PBMCs or T cells enriched from blood (not recorded which). The source of these receptors is a woman between 18 and 29 years old who had recovered from COVID-19.

This chain uses TRBV5-1 with TRBJ2-5, with D tentatively TRBD1 (7 bases). The germline V gene has CDR1 SGHRS and CDR2 YFSETQ. Trimming left V 4 bases short and J 3 bases short, with 16 bases between. The CDR3 is 15 amino acids. The CDR3 loop is CASSETGTGEETQYF. The CDR3, as DNA: TGCGCCAGCAGCGAGACAGGGACGGGGGAAGAGACCCAGTACTTC.

J is TRBJ2-1 and V is TRBV7-9; 9 nucleotides line up with TRBD1. The CDR3 covers 16 residues. Trimming took 5 bases from V and 7 from J; bases not matched to a gene: 12. Germline V gives CDR1 SEHNR, CDR2 FQNEAQ (reference sequence). The CDR3 loop is CASSPLRDRVGNEQFF. CDR3 DNA: TGTGCCAGCAGCCCGCTCCGGGACAGGGTAGGAAATGAGCAGTTCTTC. The full variable domain, its missing parts supplied by reference TRBV7-9 and TRBJ2-1, is DTGVSQNPRHKITKRGQNVTFRCDPISEHNRLYWYRQTLGQGPEFLTYFQNEAQLEKSRLLSDRFSAERPKGSFSTLEIQRTEQGDSAMYLCASSPLRDRVGNEQFFGPGTRLTVL.

The chain has TRBV7-9 and TRBJ1-2, with unresolved D. V shed 5 bases and J shed 3 bases, with 19 bases lying between them. CDR1 is SEHNR, CDR2 FQNEAQ, per germline (reference sequence). CDR3 length: 16 residues. As DNA, the CDR3 is TGTGCCAGCAGCCCCAAATTCCAGGCCAGTCACTATGGCTACACCTTC. Residues: CASSPKFQASHYGYTF.

This chain connects TRBV5-5 to TRBJ1-2; 9 nucleotides line up with TRBD1. This CDR3 has 16 amino acids. J gave up 4 bases and V 3 bases, and 10 bases lay outside the gene matches. Per germline, CDR1 SGHKS and CDR2 YYEKEE (reference sequence). DNA for the CDR3: TGTGCCAGCAGCTCCACAGGGGGCCAACTGGTCTATGGCTACACCTTC. Encoded protein: CASSSTGGQLVYGYTF.

The genes are TRBV25-1 and TRBJ1-3; D not certain. V lost 5 bases to trimming and J lost 4 bases, with 18 bases between them. The CDR3 is made up of 16 amino acids. Germline loops: CDR1 MGHDK, CDR2 SYGVNS. CDR3 in DNA: TGTGCCAGCAGTCCCTCGGTTGCCCCACGAGGAAACACCATATATTTT. This sequence encodes CASSPSVAPRGNTIYF.

This chain joins TRBV9 and TRBJ1-2, with 11 bases that match TRBD1. The CDR3 runs 14 residues. V was pared by 4 bases and J by 9 bases, with 8 bases of the junction left unmatched. In germline, CDR1 is SGDLS, CDR2 YYNGEE. The CDR3, as DNA: TGTGCCAGCAGCTTTCTCGGGACAGGGGGGAGCTACACCTTC. Protein product: CASSFLGTGGSYTF.

The rearrangement joins TRBV5-1 to TRBJ2-7, with D unclear. Trimming pared 5 bases from V and 5 bases from J, leaving 20 bases between. The CDR3 has 15 residues. Germline assignment: CDR1 SGHRS and CDR2 YFSETQ. CDR3 bases: TGCGCCAGCAGTTTCGCCAACCGGGTTACGGACGAGCAGTACTTC. Protein sequence: CASSFANRVTDEQYF.

The chain joins TRBV13 to TRBJ2-5; the match to TRBD1 covers 7 bases. The V gene end was trimmed by 4 bases and the J gene end by 6 bases; junction bases not matched to a gene: 11. The germline V gene encodes CDR1 PRHDT and CDR2 FYEKMQ (reference sequence). This CDR3 spans 15 amino acids. CDR3 in DNA: TGTGCCAGCAGCTCCAAGACAGGGAGTAGTAAGACCCAGTACTTC. Its protein is CASSSKTGSSKTQYF.

The V call is TRBV29-1, the J call TRBJ2-7, with TRBD1 matching over 10 bases. Trimming removed 0 bases from V and 4 bases from J; junction bases left unmatched: 12. This CDR3 is 17 amino acids long. Germline V gene sequence: CDR1 SQVTM, CDR2 ANQGSEA. The CDR3 DNA follows: TGCAGCGTTGAAGATCGGGAACCAGGGACAGGGGCTTACGAGCAGTACTTC. This encodes CSVEDREPGTGAYEQYF.

J is TRBJ1-6 and V is TRBV3-1 (or the pseudogene TRBV3-2); 7 bases agree with TRBD1. The CDR3 loop spans 14 amino acids. V lost 4 bases to trimming and J lost 9 bases; unmatched junction nucleotides: 6. Germline CDR1 and CDR2: LGHDT and YNNKEL (reference sequence). The CDR3 region is CASSLGTESSPLHF. CDR3 coding DNA: TGTGCCAGCAGCCTCGGGACAGAATCTTCACCCCTCCACTTT.

V and J are TRBV28 and TRBJ2-2, with 12 bases matching TRBD1. Trimming at V came to 7 bases and at J to 2 bases, leaving 14 bases not matched to a gene. CDR1 is MDHEN, CDR2 SYDVKM, per germline. This CDR3 has 19 amino acids. CDR3 loop: CASNGPGQGASVNTGELFF. The CDR3 DNA follows: TGTGCCAGCAATGGACCGGGACAGGGGGCTTCAGTAAACACCGGGGAGCTGTTTTTT.

This clone showed up just a few times. J is TRBJ1-4 and V is TRBV28; D is possibly TRBD1 (5 bases). The V end lost 3 bases, the J end lost 6 bases, and 14 bases lay between the germline ends. Germline loops: CDR1 MDHEN, CDR2 SYDVKM. The CDR3 consists of 15 residues. The CDR3 region has the DNA TGTGCCAGCAGTTTTATGGGGCAGGGTCATGAAAAACTGTTTTTT. It codes for CASSFMGQGHEKLFF. Together with reference TRBV28 and TRBJ1-4, the CDR3 gives the full variable domain: DVKVTQSSRYLVKRTGEKVFLECVQDMDHENMFWYRQDPGLGLRLIYFSYDVKMKEKGDIPEGYSVSREKKERFSLILESASTNQTSMYLCASSFMGQGHEKLFFGSGTQLSVL.

The chain recombines TRBV6-1 with TRBJ1-6; 8 nucleotides agree with TRBD1. Germline V CDR1 and CDR2: MNHNS, SASEGT. The V and J ends lost 4 bases and 0 bases, in that order; junction bases with no gene match: 5. The CDR3 length is 17 residues. CDR3 sequence: CASSANRGSSYNSPLHF. The CDR3 nucleotides read TGTGCCAGCAGTGCCAACAGGGGGAGCTCCTATAATTCACCCCTCCACTTT.

The V and J genes are TRBV27 and TRBJ1-4, with 8 bases identical to TRBD1. The germline gives CDR1 MNHEY, CDR2 SMNVEV (reference sequence). Germline trimming cut 6 bases from V and 7 bases from J; bases unmatched to any gene: 10. This CDR3 has 15 residues. The CDR3 protein is CASSQSQGVFEKLFF. DNA of the CDR3: TGTGCCAGCAGCCAATCACAGGGGGTGTTTGAAAAACTGTTTTTT.

This clone was seen only once. V usage is TRBV5-1 and J usage is TRBJ2-2, with 9 bases identical to TRBD2. The trim removed 0 bases at V and 4 bases at J, leaving 4 bases unmatched. The CDR3 extends over 16 amino acids. Per the germline V gene, CDR1 is SGHRS and CDR2 is YFSETQ. In nucleotides, the CDR3 is TGCGCCAGCAGCTTGGATAGCGGGGGTGGCACCGGGGAGCTGTTTTTT. This codes for CASSLDSGGGTGELFF.

The genes are TRBV6-5 and TRBJ1-5; D not certain. The CDR3 loop spans 15 amino acids. V was trimmed by 5 bases and J by 0 bases, leaving 11 bases between them. The germline V gene has CDR1 MNHEY and CDR2 SVGAGI. The CDR3 spells CASSTAYDSNQPQHF. The CDR3 bases are TGTGCCAGCAGTACAGCTTACGATAGCAATCAGCCCCAGCATTTT.

The chain has TRBV7-3 and TRBJ2-7, with D unresolved. Looked up from germline, CDR1 is SGHTA and CDR2 is FQGTGA. This CDR3 is 13 amino acids long. The V end was cut by 5 bases, the J end by 3 bases, with 11 bases between. The CDR3 coding sequence is TGTGCCAGCAGCGATGGATACAGCTACGAGCAGTACTTC. This gives the protein CASSDGYSYEQYF.

The chain couples TRBV19 to TRBJ1-5; D unresolved. The CDR3 has 10 amino acids. Trimming shortened V by 10 bases and J by 6 bases, and 7 bases separated the two germline ends. Germline V gene data show CDR1 as LNHDA and CDR2 as SQIVND (reference sequence). The CDR3 protein is CAIDFQPQHF. The CDR3 bases are TGTGCCATTGACTTTCAGCCCCAGCATTTT. The full variable domain, completed using reference TRBV19 and TRBJ1-5, is DGGITQSPKYLFRKEGQNVTLSCEQNLNHDAMYWYRQDPGQGLRLIYYSQIVNDFQKGDIAEGYSVSREKKESFPLTVTSAQKNPTAFYLCAIDFQPQHFGDGTRLSIL.